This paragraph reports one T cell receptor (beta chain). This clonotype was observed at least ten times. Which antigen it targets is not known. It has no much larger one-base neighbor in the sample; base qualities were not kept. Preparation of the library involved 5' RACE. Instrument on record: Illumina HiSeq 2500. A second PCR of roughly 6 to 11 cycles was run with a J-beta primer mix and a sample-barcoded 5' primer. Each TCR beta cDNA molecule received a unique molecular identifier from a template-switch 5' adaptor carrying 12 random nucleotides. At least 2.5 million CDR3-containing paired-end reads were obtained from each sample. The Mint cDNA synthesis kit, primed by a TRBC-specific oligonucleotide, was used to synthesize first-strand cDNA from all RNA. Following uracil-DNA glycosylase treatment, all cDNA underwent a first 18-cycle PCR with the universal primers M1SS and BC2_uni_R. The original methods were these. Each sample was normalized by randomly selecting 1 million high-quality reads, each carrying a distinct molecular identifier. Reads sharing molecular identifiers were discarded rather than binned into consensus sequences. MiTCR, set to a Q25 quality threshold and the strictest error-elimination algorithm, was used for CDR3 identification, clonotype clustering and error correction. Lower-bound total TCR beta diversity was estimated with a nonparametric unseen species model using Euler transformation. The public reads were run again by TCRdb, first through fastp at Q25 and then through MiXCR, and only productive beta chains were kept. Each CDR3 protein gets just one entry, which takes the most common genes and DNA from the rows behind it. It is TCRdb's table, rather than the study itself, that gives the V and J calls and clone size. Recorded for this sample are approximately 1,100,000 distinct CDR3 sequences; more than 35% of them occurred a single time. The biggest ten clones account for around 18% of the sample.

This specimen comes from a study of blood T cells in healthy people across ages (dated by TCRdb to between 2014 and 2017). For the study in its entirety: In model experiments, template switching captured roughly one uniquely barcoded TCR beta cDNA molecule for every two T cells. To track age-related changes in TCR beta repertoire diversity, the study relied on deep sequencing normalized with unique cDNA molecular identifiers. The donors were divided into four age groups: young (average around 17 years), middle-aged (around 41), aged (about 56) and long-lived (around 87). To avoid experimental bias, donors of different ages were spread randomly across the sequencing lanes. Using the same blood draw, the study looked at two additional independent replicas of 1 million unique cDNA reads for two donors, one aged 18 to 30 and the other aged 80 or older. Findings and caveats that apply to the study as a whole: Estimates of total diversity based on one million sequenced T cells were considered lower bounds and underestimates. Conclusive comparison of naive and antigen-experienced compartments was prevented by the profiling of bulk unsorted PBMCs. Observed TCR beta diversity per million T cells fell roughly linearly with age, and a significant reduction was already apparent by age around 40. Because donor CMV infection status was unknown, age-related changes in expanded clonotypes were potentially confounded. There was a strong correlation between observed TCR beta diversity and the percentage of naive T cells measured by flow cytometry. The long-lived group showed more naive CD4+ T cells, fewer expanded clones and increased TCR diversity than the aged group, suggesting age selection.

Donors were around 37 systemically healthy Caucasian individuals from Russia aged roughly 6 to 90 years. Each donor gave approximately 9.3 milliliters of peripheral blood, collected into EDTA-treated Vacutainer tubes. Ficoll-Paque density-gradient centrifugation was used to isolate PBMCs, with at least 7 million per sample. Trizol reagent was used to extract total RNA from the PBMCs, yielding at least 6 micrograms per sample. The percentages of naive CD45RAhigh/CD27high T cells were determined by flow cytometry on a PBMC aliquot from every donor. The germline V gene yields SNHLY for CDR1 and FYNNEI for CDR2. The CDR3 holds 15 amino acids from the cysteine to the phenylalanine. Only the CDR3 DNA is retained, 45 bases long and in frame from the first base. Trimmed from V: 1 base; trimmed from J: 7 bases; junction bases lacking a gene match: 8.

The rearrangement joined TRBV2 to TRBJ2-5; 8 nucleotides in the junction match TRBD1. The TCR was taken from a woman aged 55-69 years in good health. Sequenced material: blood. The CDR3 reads CASSEVETGVSTQYF. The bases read TGTGCCAGCAGTGAAGTTGAGACAGGGGTGTCGACCCAGTACTTC. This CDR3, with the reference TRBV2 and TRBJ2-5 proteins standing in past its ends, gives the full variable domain EPEVTQTPSHQVTQMGQEVILRCVPISNHLYFYWYRQILGQKVEFLVSFYNNEISEKSEIFDDQFSVERPDGSNFTLKIRSTKLEDSAMYFCASSEVETGVSTQYFGPGTRLLVL.